This TCR beta chain is from a study of vaccination and CD4 T cells after COVID-19. Study as a whole: Convalescents were six males and four females, two of them Hispanic. The stimulating agents, overlapping spike peptides, came from SARS-CoV-2, HCoV-NL63, HCoV-OC43 and HCoV-229E.

With the Oncomine TCR Beta short-read assay, DNA from cultured CD4+ T cells was sequenced. Using its own MiXCR run on the PCR reads, TCRdb lists one record per CDR3 protein. Among about 19,000 distinct CDR3 sequences listed, roughly 23% were seen once. The V gene lost 7 bases and the J gene lost 1 base, with 5 bases spanning the gap. The CDR3 sequence is 13 residues long. Germline V CDR1 and CDR2: MNHEY, SMNVEV (reference sequence). This clonotype was picked up a small number of times. What it binds is not known. Specified treatment: approximately nine-day PBMC culture with coronavirus spike peptide pools or control peptides (ViraFEST assay).

The gene calls are TRBV27 and TRBJ1-6; D is unresolved. The sequence derives from a human donor with COVID-19. Material: cultured CD4+ T cells from blood. This CDR3 is CASKGSYNSPLHF. The CDR3 DNA follows: TGTGCCAGCAAGGGTTCCTATAATTCACCCCTCCACTTT.